This entry features one T cell receptor beta chain sequence. Its specificity is unknown. The table came from immunoSEQ multiplex PCR; TCRdb's copy has only in-frame clones and leaves some out. This table has 350,000 to 500,000 clones, about 90% appearing once. The sample comes from a study of Ad26.COV2.S vaccination and SARS-CoV-2 variants. Background on the study: Intramuscularly, Ad26.COV2.S was given either once or twice, 56 days apart.

Treatment denoted: around 19 received Ad26.COV2.S at low or high dose, single or two shots; several received placebo; per-sample allocation not given. Specimens were obtained on day 63 following the first vaccine or placebo injection. An 18-55-year-old adult in Boston served as donor. Study-wide findings and caveats: Vaccinees reportedly had broad spike-specific CD8+ and CD4+ T cell responses.

Germline-derived CDR1 and CDR2 are SGHVS and FQNEAQ. After removal of 0 bases from V and 7 bases from J, the junction contained 18 bases not matched to a gene. There are 20 residues in the CDR3. The V call is TRBV7-8, the J call TRBJ2-1; 10 positions agree with TRBD2. The specimen was peripheral blood, collected in a trial of Ad26.COV2.S vaccine versus placebo. This TCR derives from a person aged 18-65 years who received the Ad26.COV2.S COVID-19 vaccine or a placebo. The CDR3 region has the DNA TGTGCCAGCAGCTTAGCGTTCGGGCCTAGCGGGAGCCGGGGGAGGAATGAGCAGTTCTTC. This translates into CASSLAFGPSGSRGRNEQFF.